This T cell receptor (beta chain) was captured by sequencing in a study of blood T cell repertoires in COVID-19. Across the whole study: The origin of the acute and convalescent COVID-19 samples was the United States, Italy and Spain.

Germline values: CDR1 SEHNR, CDR2 FQNEAQ (reference sequence). V lost 3 bases and J lost 2, with 14 bases in between. The CDR3 length is 15 residues. Original handling: Scientists estimated how many nucleated cells there were by amplifying reference gene primers. TCRdb keeps only in-frame clones here, not all; method: immunoSEQ multiplex PCR. Clonal size and the V and J genes are those of that table, whereas D and trimming came from the DNA. The sample includes about 60,000 clones, approximately 79% of them seen just once. J is TRBJ2-7 and V is TRBV7-9, with a possible D match to TRBD1 (5 bases). This receptor was taken from a human donor in a cohort sampled during active COVID-19. What was sequenced was peripheral blood. CDR3 in amino acids: CASSLAQALTYEQYF. CDR3 DNA: TGTGCCAGCAGCTTGGCACAGGCCCTTACCTACGAGCAGTACTTC.